This TCR beta chain was identified in a study of blood T cell repertoires in COVID-19. Methods used by the authors: Amplification with reference gene primers provided the estimates of nucleated cell counts. The method was immunoSEQ multiplex PCR; TCRdb's version includes in-frame clones alone and lacks a portion of them. Clone size and V and J calls were adopted from that table, with D and trimming inferred from the DNA. The sample consists of about 230,000 clones, 65% to 90% of them appearing once. The J segment lost 8 bases and the V segment lost 7 bases, leaving 11 bases of the junction unmatched. The CDR3 is made up of 16 amino acids. Germline V gene lookup returns CDR1 MDHEN and CDR2 SYDVKM.

The TCR comes from a woman aged 45-59 years with acute or convalescent COVID-19. The chain couples TRBV28 to TRBJ1-4; 12 bases line up with TRBD1. The sequenced material came from peripheral blood. CDR3 sequence reads: CASTLGGQGAREKLFF. In nucleotides, the CDR3 is TGTGCCAGCACCTTAGGGGGACAGGGGGCTCGGGAAAAACTGTTTTTT.